A single sample gave rise to the 9 T cell receptor beta chains below, sequenced in a study of early T cells in non-severe SARS-CoV-2 infection. TCRdb used MiXCR to reprocess the 5' RACE reads, holding one entry per CDR3 protein. The table shows approximately 79,000 distinct CDR3 sequences, with over 10% occurring only once. The sample consisted of whole blood. The receptors come from an adult who was a healthcare worker with PCR-confirmed SARS-CoV-2 infection or an uninfected control (not recorded which).

There are many counts of this clonotype. The rearrangement joins TRBV11-2 to TRBJ1-1; perhaps TRBD1 as D (6 bases). This CDR3 is built from 14 residues. Trimming left V 4 bases short and J 1 base short, with 10 bases between. The germline V gene has CDR1 SGHAT and CDR2 FQNNGV. The CDR3 protein is CASSYTGANTEAFF. CDR3 coding DNA: TGTGCCAGCAGCTACACGGGGGCGAACACTGAAGCTTTCTTT.

This clonotype was picked up a small number of times. V usage is TRBV20-1 and J usage is TRBJ1-1; D is ambiguous. Deletions cut 2 bases from V and 3 bases from J, with 10 bases between. CDR3 size: 13 residues. CDR1 and CDR2 (germline): DFQATT, SNEGSKA (reference sequence). The CDR3 sequence: CSARPLRDTEAFF. The DNA of the CDR3 is TGCAGTGCTAGACCCCTGAGGGACACTGAAGCTTTCTTT.

This clonotype was counted a few times. V and J are TRBV9 and TRBJ1-1; possible D gene TRBD1, 5 bases. This CDR3 has 14 amino acids. Trimming removed 0 bases at V and 4 bases at J, with 10 bases between. Germline loops: CDR1 SGDLS, CDR2 YYNGEE. CDR3 nucleotide sequence: TGTGCCAGCAGCGTAGACCAGGGCGGCACTGAAGCTTTCTTT. Encoded protein: CASSVDQGGTEAFF.

This clonotype was detected many times. The chain has TRBV28 and TRBJ2-5, with TRBD1 matching 11 bases. CDR3 length equals 15 residues. Trimming took 5 bases from V and 0 from J; bases not matched to a gene: 2. The germline V gene encodes CDR1 MDHEN and CDR2 SYDVKM. Here the CDR3 DNA reads TGTGCCAGCAGTAGGGACAGGGGGTACCAAGAGACCCAGTACTTC. Residues: CASSRDRGYQETQYF.

The chain carries TRBV15 and TRBJ2-2; D remains ambiguous. There are 15 residues in the CDR3. V was shortened by 0 bases and J by 2 bases, with 7 bases between the two germline ends. Per germline, CDR1 LNHNV and CDR2 YYDKDF (reference sequence). CDR3 DNA: TGTGCCACCAGCAGAGACAGAGCTAACACCGGGGAGCTGTTTTTT. The encoded protein is CATSRDRANTGELFF.

This CDR3 is CASSQGRTADTQYF. For the CDR3, the DNA is TGTGCCAGCAGTCAGGGACGAACAGCAGATACGCAGTATTTT. The V call is TRBV12-3 or TRBV12-4, the J call TRBJ2-3; D possibly uses TRBD1 or TRBD2 (5 bases each). The length of the CDR3 is 14 residues. Deletions cut 5 bases from V and 4 bases from J, with 13 bases between.

This chain links TRBV14 with TRBJ1-1; D is undetermined. Trimming stripped 0 bases from V and 0 bases from J, with 11 bases between. Per the germline V gene, CDR1 is SGHDN and CDR2 is FVKESK. The CDR3 is 16 residues long. CDR3 nucleotide sequence: TGTGCCAGCAGCCAAGAACTGGGCAATTTGAACACTGAAGCTTTCTTT. Translation: CASSQELGNLNTEAFF.

This clonotype occurred a few times. The chain recombines TRBV19 with TRBJ1-5; D is possibly TRBD1 (5 bases). Trimming removed 1 base from V and 0 bases from J, with 10 bases in between. The CDR3 is 16 amino acids. Germline CDR1 reads LNHDA; CDR2 reads SQIVND (reference sequence). CDR3 protein: CASSIVGTISNQPQHF. The DNA for the CDR3 is TGTGCCAGTAGTATAGTTGGGACGATTAGCAATCAGCCCCAGCATTTT.

This chain uses TRBV28 with TRBJ1-1, with 9 nucleotides matching TRBD1. Germline values: CDR1 MDHEN, CDR2 SYDVKM. CDR3 size: 12 residues. Trimming took 3 bases from V and 11 from J; bases not matched to a gene: 4. The CDR3 DNA is TGTGCCAGCAGTTTCCGACAGGGGGAGGCTTTCTTT. Its translation is CASSFRQGEAFF.